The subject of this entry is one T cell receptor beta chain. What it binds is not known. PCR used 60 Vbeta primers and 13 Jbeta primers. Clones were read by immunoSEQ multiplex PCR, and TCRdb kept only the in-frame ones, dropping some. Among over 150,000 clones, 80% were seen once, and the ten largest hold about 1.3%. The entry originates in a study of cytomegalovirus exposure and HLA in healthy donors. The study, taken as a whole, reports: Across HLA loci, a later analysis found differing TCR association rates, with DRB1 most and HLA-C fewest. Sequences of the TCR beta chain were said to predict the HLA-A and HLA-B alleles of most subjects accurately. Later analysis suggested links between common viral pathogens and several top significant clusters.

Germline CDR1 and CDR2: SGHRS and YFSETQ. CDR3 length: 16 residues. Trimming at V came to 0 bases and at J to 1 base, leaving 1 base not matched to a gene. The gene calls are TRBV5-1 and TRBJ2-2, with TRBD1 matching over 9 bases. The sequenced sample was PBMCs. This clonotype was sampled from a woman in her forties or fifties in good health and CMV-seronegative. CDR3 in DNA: TGCGCCAGCAGCTTGGGGACAGGGGTGAACACCGGGGAGCTGTTTTTT. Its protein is CASSLGTGVNTGELFF.